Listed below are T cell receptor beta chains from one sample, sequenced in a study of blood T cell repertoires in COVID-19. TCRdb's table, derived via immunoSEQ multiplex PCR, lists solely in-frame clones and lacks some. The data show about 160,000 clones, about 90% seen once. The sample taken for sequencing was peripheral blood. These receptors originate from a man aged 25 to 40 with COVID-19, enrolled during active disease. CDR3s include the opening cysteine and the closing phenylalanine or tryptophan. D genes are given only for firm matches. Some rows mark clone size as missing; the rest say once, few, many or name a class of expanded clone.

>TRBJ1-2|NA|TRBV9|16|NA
TGTGCCAGCAGCGTAGAGCAGGGCCGGGCTAACTATGGCTACACCTTC
CASSVEQGRANYGYTF
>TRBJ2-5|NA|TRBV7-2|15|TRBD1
TGTGCCAGCAGCTTAACGTCAGGGGGCAGTGAGACCCAGTACTTC
CASSLTSGGSETQYF
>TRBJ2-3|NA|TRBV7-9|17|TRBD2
TGTGCCAGCAGCAGGACTAGCGGGGGGACGAGCACAGATACGCAGTATTTT
CASSRTSGGTSTDTQYF
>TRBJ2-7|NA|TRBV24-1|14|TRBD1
TGTGCCACCAGTGCCACCGACAGGGCCTACGAGCAGTACTTC
CATSATDRAYEQYF
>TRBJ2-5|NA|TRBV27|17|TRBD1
TGTGCCAGCAGCTTCACCCGGACAGGACATTTGGGAGAGACCCAGTACTTC
CASSFTRTGHLGETQYF
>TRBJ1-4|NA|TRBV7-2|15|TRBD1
TGTGCCAGCAGCAGAGGGACAGCGGTTCATGAAAAACTGTTTTTT
CASSRGTAVHEKLFF
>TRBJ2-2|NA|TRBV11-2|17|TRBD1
TGTGCCAGCAGCGCCCAACCAGGGACAGTTGCTCTGGGGGAGCTGTTTTTT
CASSAQPGTVALGELFF
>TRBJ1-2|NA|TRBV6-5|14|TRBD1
TGTGCCAGCAGTTCCGGGACAGATTTGCGTGGCTACACCTTC
CASSSGTDLRGYTF
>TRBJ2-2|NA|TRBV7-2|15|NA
TGTGCCAGCAGCCCCCGGAGTAGCGGCCCCGGGGAGCTGTTTTTT
CASSPRSSGPGELFF
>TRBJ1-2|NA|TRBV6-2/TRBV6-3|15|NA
TGTGCCAGCAGTTACTCAACAGGAGCGATCTATGGCTACACCTTC
CASSYSTGAIYGYTF
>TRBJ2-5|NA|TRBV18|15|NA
TGTGCCAGCTCACTCCCAGGGATAGGTGCTGGGACCCAGTACTTC
CASSLPGIGAGTQYF
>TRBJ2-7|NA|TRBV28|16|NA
TGTGCCAGCTCATTCTACTCAGGGGGGTGGGTCTACGAGCAGTACTTC
CASSFYSGGWVYEQYF
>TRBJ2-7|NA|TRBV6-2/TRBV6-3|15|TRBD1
TGTGCCAGCAGTCGCGGCGGGACAGGGGCGGTCGAGCAGTACTTC
CASSRGGTGAVEQYF
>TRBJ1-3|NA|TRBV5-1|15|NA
TGCGCCAGCAGCTTTGAGCCAGGGCCTGGAAACACCATATATTTT
CASSFEPGPGNTIYF
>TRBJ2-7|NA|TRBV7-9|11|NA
TGTGCCAGCAGCTACCGGGAGCCCCAGTACTTC
CASSYREPQYF
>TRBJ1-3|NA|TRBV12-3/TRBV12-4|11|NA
TGTGCCAGCACCCAGGGGTTGGATTGGTATTTT
CASTQGLDWYF
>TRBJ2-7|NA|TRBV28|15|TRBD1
TGTGCCAGCATAGCAGGACAGGAAAGTTCCTACGAGCAGTACTTC
CASIAGQESSYEQYF
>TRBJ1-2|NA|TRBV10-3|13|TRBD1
TGTGCCATCAGCTTGGACAGGGACTATGGCTACACCTTC
CAISLDRDYGYTF
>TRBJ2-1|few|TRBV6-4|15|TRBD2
TGTGCCAGCAGTGCACTAGCGGGTCTTTACAATGAGCAGTTCTTC
CASSALAGLYNEQFF
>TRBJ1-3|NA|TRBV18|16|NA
TGTGCCAGCTCACAAAACAGGGAATCCGCCGGAAACACCATATATTTT
CASSQNRESAGNTIYF
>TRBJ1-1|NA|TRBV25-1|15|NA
TGTGCCAGCAGTGAAGCGGGGGGTAGGGGCACTGAAGCTTTCTTT
CASSEAGGRGTEAFF
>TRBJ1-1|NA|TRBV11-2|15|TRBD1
TGTGCCAGCAGCCGCACGACAGGGCTTAACACTGAAGCTTTCTTT
CASSRTTGLNTEAFF
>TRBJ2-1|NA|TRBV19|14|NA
TGTGCCAGTAAGAATAGCGGTAGTTACAATGAGCAGTTCTTC
CASKNSGSYNEQFF
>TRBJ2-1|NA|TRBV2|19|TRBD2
TGTGCCAGCAGTGAAAGAGGCGTAGCGGGGGGCCGGTCCTACAATGAGCAGTTCTTC
CASSERGVAGGRSYNEQFF
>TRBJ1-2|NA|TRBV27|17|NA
TGTGCCAGCAGTTTACGGGCAGGGGCAGGGTTCGACTATGGCTACACCTTC
CASSLRAGAGFDYGYTF
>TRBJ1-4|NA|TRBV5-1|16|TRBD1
TGCGCCAGCAGCTTAACTCGGACAGGATTGGATGAAAAACTGTTTTTT
CASSLTRTGLDEKLFF
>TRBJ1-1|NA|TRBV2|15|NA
TGTGCCAGCAGTGAAGCGCTTCCAGTGAACACTGAAGCTTTCTTT
CASSEALPVNTEAFF
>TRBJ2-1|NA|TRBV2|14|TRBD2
TGTGCCAACCCGAGGACTAGCCGAAACAATGAGCAGTTCTTC
CANPRTSRNNEQFF
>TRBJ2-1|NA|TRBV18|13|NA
TGTGCCAGCTCACCACCGGGCGTAGATGAGCAGTTCTTC
CASSPPGVDEQFF
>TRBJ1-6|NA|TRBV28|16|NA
TGTGCCAGCAGCCGGGGAGATCAGGGAGGGGATTCACCCCTCCACTTT
CASSRGDQGGDSPLHF
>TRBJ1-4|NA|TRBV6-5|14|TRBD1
TGTGCCAGCAGGATGGGACAGATTAATGAAAAACTGTTTTTT
CASRMGQINEKLFF
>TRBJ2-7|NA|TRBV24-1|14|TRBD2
TGTGCCACCGCAGGCGCGGGAGGGTCCTACGAGCAGTACTTC
CATAGAGGSYEQYF
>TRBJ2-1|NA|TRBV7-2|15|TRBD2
TGTGCCAGCAGCTTAATGGCCCGGGGGGTGAATGAGCAGTTCTTC
CASSLMARGVNEQFF